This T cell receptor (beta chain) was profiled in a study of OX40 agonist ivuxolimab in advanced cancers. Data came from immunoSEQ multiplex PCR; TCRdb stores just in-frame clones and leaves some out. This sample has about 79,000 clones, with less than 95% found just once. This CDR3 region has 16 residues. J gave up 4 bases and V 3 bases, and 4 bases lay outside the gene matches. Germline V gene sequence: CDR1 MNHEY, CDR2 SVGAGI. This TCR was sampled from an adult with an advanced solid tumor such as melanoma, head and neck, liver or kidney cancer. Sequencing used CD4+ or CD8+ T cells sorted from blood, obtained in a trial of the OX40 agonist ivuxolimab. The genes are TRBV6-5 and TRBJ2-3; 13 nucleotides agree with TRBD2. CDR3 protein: CASSYTSGGVADTQYF. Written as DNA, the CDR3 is TGTGCCAGCAGTTATACTAGCGGGGGGGTGGCAGATACGCAGTATTTT.